This entry concerns a single TCR beta chain. V shed 1 base, J shed 7 bases, and the junction held 13 bases outside the gene matches. Germline loops: CDR1 SGHDT, CDR2 YYEEEE. The CDR3 length is 16 residues. The assay was immunoSEQ multiplex PCR, and TCRdb's table has in-frame clones only and misses some. The table records more than 550,000 clones, approximately 83% of them present only once. The data are from a study of shared T cell receptors in the human thymus. In addition, the sample was reused for a study of human thymus T cells.

The receptor comes from a girl under three years old with a congenital heart defect. Material for sequencing was thymocytes. The rearrangement links TRBV5-6 to TRBJ2-7; 8 bases line up with TRBD1. The CDR3 here is CASSLRAWTGPKEQYF. CDR3 DNA: TGTGCCAGCAGCTTGAGGGCTTGGACAGGGCCGAAAGAGCAGTACTTC.